This is a list of T cell receptor beta chains from one sample in a study of shared clonotypes between healthy human individuals. Measured with immunoSEQ multiplex PCR; TCRdb has only the in-frame clones, and not every one. The sample holds some 2,500,000 clones; roughly 93% are singletons and the top ten take approximately 0.35%. The sequenced sample consisted of naive CD4+ T cells from PBMCs. These receptor sequences come from a man younger than 35 in good health. Some clones in this sample may be carry-over from other donors' samples. CDR3s leave out the opening cysteine and the closing phenylalanine or tryptophan. D genes are given only for firm matches. The size entry is marked missing in some rows and otherwise reads once, few, many or a size class.

CDR3: ASSQSPLQETQY
D: -
size: -
V: TRBV28
J: TRBJ2-5

CDR3: ASRKTGGGETKNIQY
D: TRBD1
size: -
V: TRBV2
J: TRBJ2-4

CDR3: ASSSHRVGETQY
D: -
size: -
V: TRBV11-2
J: TRBJ2-5

CDR3: ASSSQGLRIRNEQF
D: -
size: -
V: TRBV28
J: TRBJ2-1

CDR3: ASSLALVNTEAF
D: -
size: few
V: TRBV7-2
J: TRBJ1-1

CDR3: ASGTNRPGAF
D: -
size: -
V: TRBV28
J: TRBJ1-1

CDR3: ASSPQGWRGNQPQH
D: -
size: few
V: TRBV19
J: TRBJ1-5

CDR3: ASSLGQRAGSRETQY
D: TRBD2
size: -
V: TRBV7-2
J: TRBJ2-5

CDR3: AATGSFSNQPQH
D: -
size: few
V: TRBV30
J: TRBJ1-5

CDR3: ASSLAAAPYEQY
D: -
size: -
V: TRBV7-2
J: TRBJ2-7

CDR3: ASSPPGGATDTQY
D: -
size: -
V: TRBV28
J: TRBJ2-3

CDR3: ASSEPGTSGFRPY
D: TRBD2
size: -
V: TRBV2
J: TRBJ2-7

CDR3: ASSASDRVWGTDTQY
D: TRBD1
size: -
V: TRBV25-1
J: TRBJ2-3

CDR3: ASSLTPPLVSYEQY
D: -
size: -
V: TRBV28
J: TRBJ2-7

CDR3: ASSSDGAPVGSPLH
D: -
size: once
V: TRBV5-1
J: TRBJ1-6

CDR3: ASRPGQGGIYGYT
D: TRBD1
size: -
V: TRBV28
J: TRBJ1-2

CDR3: ASSLSPTQETQY
D: -
size: -
V: TRBV7-3
J: TRBJ2-5

CDR3: ASSFGGPETQY
D: -
size: -
V: TRBV7-2
J: TRBJ2-5

CDR3: ASSLTYPGQGAPDTQY
D: TRBD1
size: -
V: TRBV5-1
J: TRBJ2-3

CDR3: ASSLGGVPYNEQF
D: -
size: -
V: TRBV5-1
J: TRBJ2-1

CDR3: ASTLRGAKKTDTQY
D: TRBD2
size: -
V: TRBV5-6
J: TRBJ2-3

CDR3: AIRPQTGGYGYT
D: TRBD1
size: once
V: TRBV10-3
J: TRBJ1-2

CDR3: ASSPPGYGRAQETQY
D: TRBD2
size: -
V: TRBV9
J: TRBJ2-5

CDR3: ASSVAGTSGETQY
D: TRBD2
size: -
V: TRBV9
J: TRBJ2-5

CDR3: ASSFLAGYGANVLT
D: TRBD2
size: -
V: TRBV5-4
J: TRBJ2-6

CDR3: ASSPGTGWGQPQH
D: TRBD1
size: -
V: TRBV28
J: TRBJ1-5

CDR3: ASSLLGSASYEQY
D: -
size: -
V: TRBV11-1
J: TRBJ2-7